This is a list of T cell receptor beta chains from one sample in a study of T cell responses to AZD1222 COVID-19 vaccine. Data came from immunoSEQ multiplex PCR; TCRdb stores just in-frame clones and leaves some out. The sample holds around 100,000 clones, 90% seen once. The sequencing used peripheral blood, collected on day 0 of AZD1222 vaccination. The receptors shown here come from an adult in good health. CDR3s include the opening cysteine and the closing phenylalanine or tryptophan. D genes are given only for firm matches. Expanded clones are given a class, and other clones once, few, many or no size at all.

>.|.|TRBJ1-5|TRBV4-2
CASSQDSNQPQHF
TGTGCCAGCAGCCAAGACAGCAATCAGCCCCAGCATTTT
>.|TRBD1|TRBJ1-2|TRBV18
CASSPFARTGAFYGYTF
TGTGCCAGCTCCCCTTTCGCCAGGACAGGGGCCTTCTATGGCTACACCTTC
>.|TRBD1|TRBJ1-4|TRBV2
CASSLGQGANFDNEKLFF
TGTGCCAGCAGCCTCGGACAGGGGGCGAACTTTGATAATGAAAAACTGTTTTTT
>.|.|TRBJ2-5|TRBV7-8
CASSEDRGGWETQYF
TGTGCCAGCAGCGAAGACAGGGGAGGGTGGGAGACCCAGTACTTC
>.|TRBD1|TRBJ1-1|TRBV7-3
CASSYRGSGTEAFF
TGTGCCAGCAGTTACAGGGGTTCCGGCACTGAAGCTTTCTTT
>.|TRBD1|TRBJ2-7|TRBV7-9
CASSLWETGRGEQYF
TGTGCCAGCAGCTTATGGGAGACAGGGAGAGGCGAGCAGTACTTC
>.|.|TRBJ2-5|TRBV5-4
CASSLWGIEETQYF
TGTGCCAGCAGCTTGTGGGGGATCGAGGAGACCCAGTACTTC
>.|TRBD2|TRBJ2-7|TRBV6-2/TRBV6-3
CASSSPRTSGGHLYEQYF
TGTGCCAGCAGTTCTCCCCGGACTAGCGGGGGCCATCTCTACGAGCAGTACTTC
>.|.|TRBJ1-2|TRBV20-1
CSAGLYGYTF
TGCAGTGCCGGACTTTATGGCTACACCTTC
>.|.|TRBJ1-3|TRBV6-5
CASRDYLGAGNTIYF
TGTGCCAGCAGAGATTACTTAGGCGCTGGAAACACCATATATTTT
>.|TRBD2|TRBJ2-5|TRBV4-1
CASSQALAGRETQYF
TGCGCCAGCAGCCAAGCCCTAGCGGGGCGAGAGACCCAGTACTTC
>.|.|TRBJ2-1|TRBV30
CAWSSGASSYNEQFF
TGTGCCTGGAGTTCAGGGGCGAGCTCCTACAATGAGCAGTTCTTC
>.|TRBD1|TRBJ1-4|TRBV9
CASSVTGAGGEKLFF
TGTGCCAGCAGCGTTACAGGGGCTGGAGGAGAAAAACTGTTTTTT
>.|.|TRBJ1-1|TRBV6-4
CASRDSLNTEAFF
TGTGCCAGCAGGGACAGTTTGAACACTGAAGCTTTCTTT
>.|.|TRBJ1-1|TRBV3-1/TRBV3-2
CASSQGRMNTEAFF
TGTGCCAGCAGCCAAGGACGGATGAACACTGAAGCTTTCTTT
>once|TRBD2|TRBJ2-3|TRBV10-3
CAISLTSGGRTDTQYF
TGTGCCATCAGCTTGACTAGCGGGGGCCGCACAGATACGCAGTATTTT
>.|TRBD1|TRBJ1-2|TRBV5-4
CASSTGTGGVWYGYTF
TGTGCCAGCAGCACCGGCACAGGGGGTGTCTGGTATGGCTACACCTTC
>.|.|TRBJ2-7|TRBV2
CARRRESLEQYF
TGTGCCAGAAGGCGGGAATCCCTCGAGCAGTACTTC
>.|TRBD1|TRBJ1-5|TRBV4-1
CASSQDRGTDQPQHF
TGCGCCAGCAGCCAAGATAGGGGGACAGATCAGCCCCAGCATTTT
>.|.|TRBJ1-4|TRBV28
CASSLFSGRGEKLFF
TGTGCCAGCAGTTTATTTTCGGGACGGGGTGAAAAACTGTTTTTT
>.|.|TRBJ1-2|TRBV6-5
CASSLTANYGYTF
TGTGCCAGCAGTCTGACAGCTAACTATGGCTACACCTTC
>once|TRBD1|TRBJ1-6|TRBV9
CASSVGTGGSSPLHF
TGTGCCAGCAGCGTAGGGACAGGGGGCAGTTCACCCCTCCACTTT
>.|.|TRBJ2-2|TRBV4-2
CASSQDSRQTFDTGELFF
TGTGCCAGCAGCCAAGATTCGCGGCAGACCTTCGACACCGGGGAGCTGTTTTTT
>few|.|TRBJ2-2|TRBV2
CASKRLASPTGELFF
TGTGCCAGCAAAAGGTTGGCTAGCCCCACCGGGGAGCTGTTTTTT
>.|.|TRBJ2-3|TRBV11-1
CASRLGRSTDTQYF
TGTGCCAGCCGGCTAGGGAGAAGCACAGATACGCAGTATTTT
>once|TRBD2|TRBJ2-1|TRBV4-3
CASSHLAGRNNEQFF
TGCGCCAGCAGCCATCTAGCGGGGCGCAACAATGAGCAGTTCTTC
>.|TRBD1|TRBJ1-2|TRBV5-1
CASSPDRSYGYTF
TGCGCCAGCAGCCCGGACAGGTCCTATGGCTACACCTTC
>.|TRBD1|TRBJ1-5|TRBV2
CASGQGNQPQHF
TGTGCCAGCGGACAGGGAAATCAGCCCCAGCATTTT
>.|.|TRBJ2-1|TRBV25-1
CASSSARGSYNEQFF
TGTGCCAGCAGTTCCGCCAGGGGATCCTACAATGAGCAGTTCTTC
>.|.|TRBJ2-7|TRBV20-1
CSARGLYEQYF
TGCAGTGCGAGAGGGCTCTACGAGCAGTACTTC
>.|.|TRBJ2-1|TRBV9
CASSVLRSGGSEQFF
TGTGCCAGCAGCGTCCTTCGAAGTGGGGGGTCTGAGCAGTTCTTC
>once|.|TRBJ2-7|TRBV2
CASRRDGYEQYF
TGTGCCAGTCGCAGGGACGGATACGAGCAGTACTTC
>.|.|TRBJ1-2|TRBV19
CASSIRGVPYGYTF
TGTGCCAGTAGTATAAGGGGGGTTCCCTATGGCTACACCTTC
>.|.|TRBJ2-7|TRBV29-1
CSGQGRGEQYF
TGCAGCGGTCAGGGTCGTGGAGAGCAGTACTTC
>.|.|TRBJ1-1|TRBV15
CATSVDANTEAFF
TGTGCCACCAGCGTGGATGCAAACACTGAAGCTTTCTTT
>.|TRBD1|TRBJ1-6|TRBV12-3/TRBV12-4
CASARTGDSPLHF
TGTGCCAGCGCGAGAACAGGGGATTCACCCCTCCACTTT
>few|TRBD2|TRBJ2-1|TRBV4-3
CASSQEYGGAANEQFF
TGCGCCAGCAGCCAAGAATACGGGGGGGCCGCAAATGAGCAGTTCTTC
>few|.|TRBJ1-2|TRBV5-1
CASSSGTYGYTF
TGCGCCAGCAGTTCCGGGACCTATGGCTACACCTTC
>.|TRBD1|TRBJ2-2|TRBV9
CASSVRGTGFTGELFF
TGTGCCAGCAGCGTGCGAGGGACAGGGTTCACCGGGGAGCTGTTTTTT
>.|.|TRBJ2-1|TRBV5-8
CASSLAGDVF
TGTGCCAGCAGCCTGGCAGGGGATGTCTTC
>.|.|TRBJ1-2|TRBV2
CASSEGWVGNYGYTF
TGTGCCAGCAGTGAAGGGTGGGTTGGGAACTATGGCTACACCTTC
>few|.|TRBJ2-5|TRBV13
CASTLLRGQGGKTQYF
TGTGCCAGCACCCTTTTGCGGGGCCAAGGCGGTAAAACCCAGTACTTC
>.|.|TRBJ1-5|TRBV15
CATSSSGESQPQHF
TGTGCCACCAGCAGCTCAGGGGAAAGTCAGCCCCAGCATTTT
>.|.|TRBJ1-2|TRBV5-5
CASSLAGTHYGYTF
TGTGCCAGCAGCTTGGCAGGGACCCACTATGGCTACACCTTC
>.|TRBD2|TRBJ2-1|TRBV7-3
CASDYSSGGLNEQFF
TGTGCCAGCGATTATTCTAGCGGGGGGTTGAATGAGCAGTTCTTC
>.|TRBD1|TRBJ1-2|TRBV11-2
CASSPTTGVGYGYTF
TGTGCCAGCAGCCCAACTACAGGGGTAGGCTATGGCTACACCTTC
>.|.|TRBJ1-2|TRBV12-3/TRBV12-4
CASRQRQVRGYTF
TGTGCCAGCAGGCAAAGACAGGTCCGTGGCTACACCTTC